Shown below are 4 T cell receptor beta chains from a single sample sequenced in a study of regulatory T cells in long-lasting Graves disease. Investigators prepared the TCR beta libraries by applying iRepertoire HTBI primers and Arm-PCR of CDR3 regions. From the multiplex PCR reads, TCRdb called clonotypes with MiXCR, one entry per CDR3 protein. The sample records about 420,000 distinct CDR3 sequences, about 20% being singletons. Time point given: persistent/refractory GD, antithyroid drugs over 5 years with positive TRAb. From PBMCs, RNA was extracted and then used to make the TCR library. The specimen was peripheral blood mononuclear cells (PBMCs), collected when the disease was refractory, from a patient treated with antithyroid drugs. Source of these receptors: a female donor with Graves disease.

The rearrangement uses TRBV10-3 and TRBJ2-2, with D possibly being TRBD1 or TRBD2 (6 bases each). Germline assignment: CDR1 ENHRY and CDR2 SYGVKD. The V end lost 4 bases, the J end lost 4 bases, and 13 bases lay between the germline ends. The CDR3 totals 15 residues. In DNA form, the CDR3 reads TGTGCCATCAGTGGGCGGTCGGGGGCCACCGGGGAGCTGTTTTTT. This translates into CAISGRSGATGELFF.

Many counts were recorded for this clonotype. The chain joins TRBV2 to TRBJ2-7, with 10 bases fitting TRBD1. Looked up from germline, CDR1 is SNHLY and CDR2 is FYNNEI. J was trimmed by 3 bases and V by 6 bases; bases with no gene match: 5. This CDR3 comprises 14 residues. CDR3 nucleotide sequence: TGTGCCAGCAGGAACCGGGACAGGGGCTACGAGCAGTACTTC. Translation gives CASRNRDRGYEQYF. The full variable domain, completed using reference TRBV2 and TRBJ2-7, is EPEVTQTPSHQVTQMGQEVILRCVPISNHLYFYWYRQILGQKVEFLVSFYNNEISEKSEIFDDQFSVERPDGSNFTLKIRSTKLEDSAMYFCASRNRDRGYEQYFGPGTRLTVT.

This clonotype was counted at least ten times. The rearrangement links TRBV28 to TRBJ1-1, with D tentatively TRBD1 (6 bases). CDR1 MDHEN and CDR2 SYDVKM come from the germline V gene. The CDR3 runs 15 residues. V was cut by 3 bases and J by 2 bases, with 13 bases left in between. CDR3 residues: CASSFGGAVNTEAFF. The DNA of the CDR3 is TGTGCCAGCAGTTTTGGGGGGGCAGTTAACACTGAAGCTTTCTTT.

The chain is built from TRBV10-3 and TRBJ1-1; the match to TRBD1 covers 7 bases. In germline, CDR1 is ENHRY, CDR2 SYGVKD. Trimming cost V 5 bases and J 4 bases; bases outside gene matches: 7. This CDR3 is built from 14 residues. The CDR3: CAISSKGGITEAFF. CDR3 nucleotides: TGTGCCATCAGTTCAAAAGGGGGCATCACTGAAGCTTTCTTT.